This TCR beta chain derives from a study of blood T cell repertoires in COVID-19. In the study overall: COVID-19 samples collected from the United States, Italy and Spain covered acute and convalescent phases. T cells, B-cell-depleted T cells, or PBMCs provided the cDNA or gDNA that served as material.

Clones were read by immunoSEQ multiplex PCR, and TCRdb kept only the in-frame ones, dropping some. Seen here are 190,000 or so clones, around 81% observed once, and the top ten hold roughly 7%. The germline V and J ends were trimmed by 5 bases and 14 bases, with 10 bases remaining between them. Germline loops: CDR1 MDHEN, CDR2 SYDVKM. The CDR3 has 11 residues. Participants were aged roughly 18 to 90 years, lived in 25 or so US areas, and enrolled virtually. Assignments of participants to cohorts depended upon their own reported clinical history. Sample: PBMCs or T cells enriched from blood (not recorded which). This sequence joins TRBV28 and TRBJ1-6; D ambiguous. The receptor was isolated from a man aged 35 to 55 who had recovered from COVID-19. The CDR3 DNA is TGTGCCAGCAGTGTACAGTTCTCCCTCCACTTT. Encoded protein: CASSVQFSLHF.